The 16 T cell receptor beta chains reported below all come from one sample, sequenced in a study of blood T cell repertoires in COVID-19. Method: immunoSEQ multiplex PCR; TCRdb's copy keeps in-frame clones and lacks some. The repertoire consists of some 180,000 clones, with roughly 85% occurring once and the leading ten covering under 25%. Sequencing was done on a sample of peripheral blood. The receptor source for this set is a man aged 55 to 69 with active or convalescent COVID-19.

A single count supports this clone. This chain joins TRBV19 and TRBJ2-1, with 8 nucleotides matching TRBD1. CDR1 is LNHDA, CDR2 SQIVND, per germline (reference sequence). The V segment lost 5 bases and the J segment 10 bases; nucleotides outside the gene matches: 13. The CDR3 consists of 15 residues. The CDR3 sequence: CASSSTGGTTGEQFF. For the CDR3, the DNA is TGTGCCAGTAGTTCCACAGGGGGAACTACGGGCGAGCAGTTCTTC. Based on the CDR3 plus reference TRBV19 and TRBJ2-1, the full variable domain is DGGITQSPKYLFRKEGQNVTLSCEQNLNHDAMYWYRQDPGQGLRLIYYSQIVNDFQKGDIAEGYSVSREKKESFPLTVTSAQKNPTAFYLCASSSTGGTTGEQFFGPGTRLTVL.

The chain combines TRBV7-2 with TRBJ2-7; maybe TRBD1 (5 bases). The CDR3 sequence is 14 residues long. Trimming stripped 5 bases from V and 2 bases from J, with 13 bases between. Looked up from germline, CDR1 is SGHTA and CDR2 is FQGNSA. CDR3 in amino acids: CASSTAWGPYEQYF. As DNA, the CDR3 is TGTGCCAGCAGCACTGCCTGGGGCCCCTACGAGCAGTACTTC.

The rearrangement links TRBV5-1 to TRBJ1-5; 11 nucleotides align to TRBD1. Looked up from germline, CDR1 is SGHRS and CDR2 is YFSETQ. This CDR3 region has 15 residues. V shed 4 bases, J shed 7 bases, and the junction held 7 bases outside the gene matches. The CDR3 sequence is CASSPGQGAGQPQHF. The CDR3 bases are TGCGCCAGCAGCCCAGGACAGGGGGCAGGGCAGCCCCAGCATTTT.

The chain combines TRBV5-8 with TRBJ2-1; D may be TRBD1 (7 bases). Germline values: CDR1 SGHTS, CDR2 YDEGEE. V was shortened by 4 bases and J by 1 base, with 12 bases between the two germline ends. This CDR3 contains 15 residues. The CDR3 loop reads CASSEQGRSYNEQFF. CDR3 bases: TGTGCCAGCAGCGAACAGGGGAGGTCCTACAATGAGCAGTTCTTC.

The chain combines TRBV6-5 with TRBJ1-1; TRBD1 matches at 7 bases. J lost 4 bases, V lost 6 bases, and 2 bases had no gene match. This CDR3 spans 12 amino acids. Germline lookup yields CDR1 MNHEY and CDR2 SVGAGI. The CDR3 loop reads CASRTGSTEAFF. The CDR3 nucleotides read TGTGCCAGCAGGACAGGGAGCACTGAAGCTTTCTTT.

This clone occurred once. The chain joins TRBV3-1 (or the pseudogene TRBV3-2) to TRBJ1-2; maybe TRBD1 (6 bases). The V gene's germline CDR1 is LGHDT and CDR2 YNNKEL (reference sequence). The CDR3 contains 14 residues. V lost 4 bases to trimming and J lost 6 bases, with 15 bases between them. Written as DNA, the CDR3 is TGTGCCAGCAGCCTGGGGGCGGGTATTGATGGCTACACCTTC. This codes for CASSLGAGIDGYTF.

The V gene is TRBV6-5, the J gene TRBJ1-2; 7 positions match TRBD1. The CDR3 is made up of 15 amino acids. Germline CDR1 reads MNHEY; CDR2 reads SVGAGI. V shed 0 bases, J shed 4 bases, and the junction held 5 bases outside the gene matches. CDR3 residues: CASSYSKAGGYGYTF. Written as DNA, the CDR3 is TGTGCCAGCAGTTACTCGAAGGCAGGGGGCTATGGCTACACCTTC.

The chain couples TRBV7-9 to TRBJ2-7, with D possibly being TRBD2 (6 bases). This CDR3 contains 13 residues. Germline CDR1 reads SEHNR; CDR2 reads FQNEAQ (reference sequence). V lost 5 bases and J 7 bases, leaving 15 bases between the germline ends. DNA for the CDR3: TGTGCCAGCAGCCTGACCGGAGGGAGGGAGCAGTACTTC. Amino acid sequence: CASSLTGGREQYF.

A few counts support this clone. The rearrangement links TRBV4-1 to TRBJ1-4; 11 nucleotides line up with TRBD1. The CDR3 runs 12 residues. Trimming removed 3 bases from V and 13 bases from J; junction bases left unmatched: 1. Germline lookup yields CDR1 MGHRA and CDR2 YSYEKL. The CDR3 DNA reads TGCGCCAGCAGCCACGGGACAGGGGGACTGTTTTTT. This sequence encodes CASSHGTGGLFF.

This sequence joins TRBV9 and TRBJ2-5; a weak D match, TRBD2 (7 bases). Germline-derived CDR1 and CDR2 are SGDLS and YYNGEE. The ends were cut back, 3 bases at V and 2 bases at J, with 14 bases in the middle. There are 15 residues in the CDR3. The CDR3 is CASSAVRGGQETQYF. CDR3 sequence (DNA): TGTGCCAGCAGCGCGGTGAGGGGGGGGCAAGAGACCCAGTACTTC.

The chain links TRBV19 to TRBJ2-3; possibly TRBD1 for D (5 bases). The CDR3 consists of 16 residues. The ends were cut back, 7 bases at V and 4 bases at J, with 21 bases in the middle. Looked up from germline, CDR1 is LNHDA and CDR2 is SQIVND (reference sequence). The CDR3 region is CASTDPRSGKPDTQYF. For the CDR3, the DNA is TGTGCCAGTACCGATCCGCGGTCAGGGAAACCAGATACGCAGTATTTT. Supplemented by reference TRBV19 and TRBJ2-3, the full variable domain reads DGGITQSPKYLFRKEGQNVTLSCEQNLNHDAMYWYRQDPGQGLRLIYYSQIVNDFQKGDIAEGYSVSREKKESFPLTVTSAQKNPTAFYLCASTDPRSGKPDTQYFGPGTRLTVL.

This chain connects TRBV11-3 to TRBJ2-5, with 9 bases fitting TRBD1. Germline loops: CDR1 SGHNT, CDR2 YENEEA. This CDR3 is built from 14 residues. V was pared by 4 bases and J by 5 bases, with 5 bases of the junction left unmatched. CDR3 DNA: TGTGCCAGCAGCTCGGGACAGGGCGGGGAGACCCAGTACTTC. Its protein product is CASSSGQGGETQYF.

This sequence joins TRBV2 and TRBJ2-3; the D is unclear. CDR3 length: 15 residues. V dropped 5 bases and J dropped 4 bases, with 16 bases sitting between them. Germline V gene lookup returns CDR1 SNHLY and CDR2 FYNNEI. The CDR3 bases are TGTGCCAGCAGTTACCGCCACTACCGGGCAGATACGCAGTATTTT. It is translated as CASSYRHYRADTQYF.

The chain links TRBV18 to TRBJ2-5; D not certain. The ends were cut back, 0 bases at V and 7 bases at J, with 6 bases in the middle. Germline CDR1 reads KGHSH; CDR2 reads LQKENI. This CDR3 region has 12 residues. CDR3 protein: CASSPPTGTQYF. As DNA, the CDR3 is TGTGCCAGCTCACCACCGACGGGGACCCAGTACTTC.

The genes are TRBV2 and TRBJ2-7; 9 bases are shared with TRBD1. The trim removed 4 bases at V and 7 bases at J, leaving 8 bases unmatched. There are 14 residues in the CDR3. Germline CDR1 is SNHLY and CDR2 is FYNNEI. The CDR3 DNA is TGTGCCAGCAGTGCCGGGACAGGGAGTGTGGAGCAGTACTTC. This translates into CASSAGTGSVEQYF.

This rearrangement joins TRBV11-2 to TRBJ1-2; D is unclear. The V end lost 2 bases, the J end lost 0 bases, and 7 bases lay between the germline ends. The CDR3 has 14 amino acids. Germline CDR1 and CDR2: SGHAT and FQNNGV. The CDR3 spells CASSLFPANYGYTF. The CDR3 nucleotides read TGTGCCAGCAGCTTATTCCCAGCTAACTATGGCTACACCTTC.